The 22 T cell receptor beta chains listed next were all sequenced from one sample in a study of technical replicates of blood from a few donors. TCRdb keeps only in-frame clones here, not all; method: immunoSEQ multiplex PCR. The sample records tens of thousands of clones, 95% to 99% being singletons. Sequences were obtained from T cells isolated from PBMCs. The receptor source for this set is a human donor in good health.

The CDR3 nucleotides read TGTGCCAGCAGTCCACACATAGCGGGAGCCCGTTACGGTGGGGAGCAGTACTTC. Translated, it gives CASSPHIAGARYGGEQYF. The rearrangement links TRBV27 to TRBJ2-7; 9 bases are shared with TRBD2. After removal of 5 bases from V and 7 bases from J, the junction contained 21 bases not matched to a gene. The CDR3 consists of 18 residues. Germline CDR1 MNHEY, CDR2 SMNVEV (reference sequence).

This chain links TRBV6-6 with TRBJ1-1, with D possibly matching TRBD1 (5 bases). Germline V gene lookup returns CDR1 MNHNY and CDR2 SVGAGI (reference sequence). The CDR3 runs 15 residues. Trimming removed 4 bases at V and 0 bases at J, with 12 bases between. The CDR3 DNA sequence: TGTGCCAGCAGTTCCCCAGGGTATATGAACACTGAAGCTTTCTTT. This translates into CASSSPGYMNTEAFF.

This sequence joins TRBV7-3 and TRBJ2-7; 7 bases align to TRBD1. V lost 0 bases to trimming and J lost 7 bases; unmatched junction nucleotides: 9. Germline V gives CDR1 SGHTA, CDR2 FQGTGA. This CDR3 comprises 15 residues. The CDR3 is CASSLTPDRVGEQYF. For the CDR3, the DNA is TGTGCCAGCAGCTTAACCCCCGACAGGGTCGGGGAGCAGTACTTC.

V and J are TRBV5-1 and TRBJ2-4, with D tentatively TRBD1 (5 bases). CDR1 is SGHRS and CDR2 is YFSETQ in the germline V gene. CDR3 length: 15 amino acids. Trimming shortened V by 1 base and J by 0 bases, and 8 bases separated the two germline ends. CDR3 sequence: CASSLHRLAKNIQYF. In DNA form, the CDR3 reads TGCGCCAGCAGCTTGCACAGGTTAGCCAAAAACATTCAGTACTTC.

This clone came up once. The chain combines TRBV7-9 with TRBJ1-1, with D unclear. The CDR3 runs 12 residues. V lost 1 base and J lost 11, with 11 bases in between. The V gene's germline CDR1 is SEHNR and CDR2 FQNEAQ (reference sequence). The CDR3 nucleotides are TGTGCCAGCAGCTTAGGGCTGGAGAGTGCTTTCTTT. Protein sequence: CASSLGLESAFF.

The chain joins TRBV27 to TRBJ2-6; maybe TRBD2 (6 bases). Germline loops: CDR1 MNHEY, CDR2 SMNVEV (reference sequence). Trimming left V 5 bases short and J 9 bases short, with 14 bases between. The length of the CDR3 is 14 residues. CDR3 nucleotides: TGTGCCAGCAGTCCCGCGGGACGTCTCAACGTCCTGACTTTC. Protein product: CASSPAGRLNVLTF.

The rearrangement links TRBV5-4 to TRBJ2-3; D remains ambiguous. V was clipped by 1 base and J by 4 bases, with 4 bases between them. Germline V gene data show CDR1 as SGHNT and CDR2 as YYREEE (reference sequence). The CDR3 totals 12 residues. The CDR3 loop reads CASSLQSDTQYF. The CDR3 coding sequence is TGTGCCAGCAGCTTGCAGTCAGATACGCAGTATTTT. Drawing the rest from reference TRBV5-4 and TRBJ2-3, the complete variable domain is ETGVTQSPTHLIKTRGQQVTLRCSSQSGHNTVSWYQQALGQGPQFIFQYYREEENGRGNFPPRFSGLQFPNYSSELNVNALELDDSALYLCASSLQSDTQYFGPGTRLTVL.

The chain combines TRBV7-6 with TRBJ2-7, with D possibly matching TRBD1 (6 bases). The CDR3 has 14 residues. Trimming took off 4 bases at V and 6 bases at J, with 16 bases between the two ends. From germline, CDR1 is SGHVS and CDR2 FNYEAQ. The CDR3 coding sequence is TGTGCCAGCAGCTCGGCGGCAGGGGTGGGCGAGCAGTACTTC. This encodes CASSSAAGVGEQYF. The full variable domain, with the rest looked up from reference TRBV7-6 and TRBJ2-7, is GAGVSQSPRYKVTKRGQDVALRCDPISGHVSLYWYRQALGQGPEFLTYFNYEAQQDKSGLPNDRFSAERPEGSISTLTIQRTEQRDSAMYRCASSSAAGVGEQYFGPGTRLTVT.

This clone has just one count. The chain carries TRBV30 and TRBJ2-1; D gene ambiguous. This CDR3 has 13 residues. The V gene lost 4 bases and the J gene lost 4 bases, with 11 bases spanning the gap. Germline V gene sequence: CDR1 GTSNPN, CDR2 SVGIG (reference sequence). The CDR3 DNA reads TGTGCCTGGACTAGTTCTTATTACAATGAGCAGTTCTTC. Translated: CAWTSSYYNEQFF.

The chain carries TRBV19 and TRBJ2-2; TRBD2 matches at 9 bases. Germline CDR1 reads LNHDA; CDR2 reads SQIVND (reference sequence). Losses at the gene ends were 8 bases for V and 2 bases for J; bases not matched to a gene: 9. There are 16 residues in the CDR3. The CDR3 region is CASEPSGIPNTGELFF. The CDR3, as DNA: TGTGCCAGTGAGCCTAGCGGGATACCCAACACCGGGGAGCTGTTTTTT.

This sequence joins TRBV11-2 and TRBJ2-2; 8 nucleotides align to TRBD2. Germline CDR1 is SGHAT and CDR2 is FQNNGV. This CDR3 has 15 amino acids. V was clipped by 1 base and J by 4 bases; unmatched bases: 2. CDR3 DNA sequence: TGTGCCAGCAGCTTAGCGGGAGGGCTCACCGGGGAGCTGTTTTTT. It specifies CASSLAGGLTGELFF.

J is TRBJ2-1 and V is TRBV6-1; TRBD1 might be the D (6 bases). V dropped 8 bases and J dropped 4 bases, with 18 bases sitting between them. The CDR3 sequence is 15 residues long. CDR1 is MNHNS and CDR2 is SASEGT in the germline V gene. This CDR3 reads CASEESGTRYNEQFF. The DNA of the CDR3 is TGTGCCAGCGAGGAGTCGGGGACACGTTACAATGAGCAGTTCTTC.

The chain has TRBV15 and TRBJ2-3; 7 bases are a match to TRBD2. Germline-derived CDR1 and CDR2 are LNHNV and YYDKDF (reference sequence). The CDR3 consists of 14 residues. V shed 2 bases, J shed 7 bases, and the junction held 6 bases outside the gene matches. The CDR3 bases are TGTGCCACCAGCAGACCCCCGGGACTACATACGCAGTATTTT. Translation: CATSRPPGLHTQYF.

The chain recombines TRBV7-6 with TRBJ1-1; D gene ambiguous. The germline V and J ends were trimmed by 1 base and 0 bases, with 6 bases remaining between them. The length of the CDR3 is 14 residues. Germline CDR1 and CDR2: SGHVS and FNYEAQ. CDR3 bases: TGTGCCAGCAGCTTAGTCGGGATGAACACTGAAGCTTTCTTT. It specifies CASSLVGMNTEAFF.

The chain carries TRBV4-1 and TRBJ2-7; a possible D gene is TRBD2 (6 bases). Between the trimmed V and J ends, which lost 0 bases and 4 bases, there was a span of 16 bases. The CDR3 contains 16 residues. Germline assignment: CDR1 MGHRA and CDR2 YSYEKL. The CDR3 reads CASSQEGRSGWYEQYF. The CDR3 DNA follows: TGCGCCAGCAGCCAAGAAGGTCGCAGCGGGTGGTACGAGCAGTACTTC.

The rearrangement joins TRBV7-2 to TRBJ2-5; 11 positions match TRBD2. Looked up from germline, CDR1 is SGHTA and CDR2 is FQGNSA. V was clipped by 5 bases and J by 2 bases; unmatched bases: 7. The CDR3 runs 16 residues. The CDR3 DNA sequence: TGTGCCAGCAGCCCATCGGGACTAGCGGTACAAGAGACCCAGTACTTC. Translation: CASSPSGLAVQETQYF.

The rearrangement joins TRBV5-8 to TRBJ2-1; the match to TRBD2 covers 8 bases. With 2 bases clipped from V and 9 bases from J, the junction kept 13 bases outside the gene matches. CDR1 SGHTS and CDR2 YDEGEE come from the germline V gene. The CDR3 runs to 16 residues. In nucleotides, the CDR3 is TGTGCCAGCAGCTTAGAACGGGAGGGTGTCCGGGGTGAGCAGTTCTTC. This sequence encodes CASSLEREGVRGEQFF.

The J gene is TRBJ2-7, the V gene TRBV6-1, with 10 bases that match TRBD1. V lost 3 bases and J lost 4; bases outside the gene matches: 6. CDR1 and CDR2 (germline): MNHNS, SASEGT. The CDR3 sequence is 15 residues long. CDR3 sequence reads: CASSEGPGQGYEQYF. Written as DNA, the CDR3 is TGTGCCAGCAGTGAGGGACCGGGACAGGGGTACGAGCAGTACTTC.

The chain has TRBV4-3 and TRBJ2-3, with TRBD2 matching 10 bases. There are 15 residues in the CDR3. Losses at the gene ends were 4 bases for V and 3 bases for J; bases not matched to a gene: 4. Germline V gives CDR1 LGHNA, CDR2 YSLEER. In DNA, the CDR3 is TGCGCCAGCAGCCCTAGCGGGAGTGAGACAGATACGCAGTATTTT. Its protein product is CASSPSGSETDTQYF.

In nucleotides, the CDR3 is TGTGCCAGCAGTCGGGTCTTTAATCAGCCCCAGCATTTT. Amino acids: CASSRVFNQPQHF. The chain joins TRBV6-5 to TRBJ1-5; D not resolved. The length of the CDR3 is 13 residues. The germline V gene encodes CDR1 MNHEY and CDR2 SVGAGI. V was pared by 5 bases and J by 4 bases, with 9 bases between.

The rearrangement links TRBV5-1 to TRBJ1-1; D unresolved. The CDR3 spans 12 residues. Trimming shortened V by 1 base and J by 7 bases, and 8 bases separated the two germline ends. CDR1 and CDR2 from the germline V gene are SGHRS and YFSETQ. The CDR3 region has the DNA TGCGCCAGCAGCTTGCCTACAGATGAAGCTTTCTTT. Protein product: CASSLPTDEAFF.

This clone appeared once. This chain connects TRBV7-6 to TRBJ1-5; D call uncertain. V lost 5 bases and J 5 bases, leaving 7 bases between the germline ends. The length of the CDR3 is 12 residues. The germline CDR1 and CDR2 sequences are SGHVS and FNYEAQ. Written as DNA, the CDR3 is TGTGCCAGCAGCCTGTTATATCAGCCCCAGCATTTT. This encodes CASSLLYQPQHF.